The 27 T cell receptor beta chains given below trace back to one sample, sequenced in a study of blood T cells in healthy people across ages. Alongside a J-beta primer mix, a sample-barcoded 5' primer served in a second PCR lasting about 6 to 12 cycles. TCRdb passed the 5' RACE reads through MiXCR, listing each CDR3 protein once. The profile shows fewer than 2 million distinct CDR3 sequences, about two fifths of them singletons. Input material: blood. All receptors come from a human donor in good health.

This chain connects TRBV27 to TRBJ2-5; either TRBD1 or TRBD2 may supply D (5 bases each). V lost 8 bases and J lost 1, with 14 bases in between. In germline, CDR1 is MNHEY, CDR2 SMNVEV (reference sequence). CDR3 length: 14 residues. This CDR3 is CASGGYGRQETQYF. The DNA for the CDR3 is TGTGCCAGCGGGGGTTACGGCCGCCAAGAGACCCAGTACTTC.

The gene calls are TRBV7-2 and TRBJ1-2, with D perhaps TRBD1 (5 bases). Trimming took 5 bases from V and 6 from J, leaving 16 bases between them. Germline assignment: CDR1 SGHTA and CDR2 FQGNSA. The CDR3 consists of 14 residues. The CDR3 nucleotides are TGTGCCAGCAGCCTAGGGACGCCCGTTGATGGCTACACCTTC. As protein: CASSLGTPVDGYTF.

In this sample, this clonotype turned up a few times. The V call is TRBV9, the J call TRBJ1-6; TRBD1 might be the D (5 bases). The length of the CDR3 is 17 residues. The germline V gene encodes CDR1 SGDLS and CDR2 YYNGEE. Deletions cut 1 base from V and 1 base from J, with 12 bases between. In DNA, the CDR3 is TGTGCCAGCAGCGTATCAGGGAAGAGTTCCTATAATTCACCCCTCCACTTT. This gives the protein CASSVSGKSSYNSPLHF.

This chain links TRBV4-2 with TRBJ2-7; D possibly corresponds to TRBD1 (6 bases). This CDR3 is 16 amino acids long. Looked up from germline, CDR1 is LGHNA and CDR2 is YNFKEQ. Trimming left V 1 base short and J 2 bases short, with 15 bases between. The CDR3 DNA is TGTGCCAGCAGCCAAGGGGTGGACAGATTTACCTACGAGCAGTACTTC. Its translation: CASSQGVDRFTYEQYF.

This chain joins TRBV2 and TRBJ2-7, with 8 positions matching TRBD2. The DNA end is more similar to TRBJ2-4, so the J call may be wrong. The CDR3 spans 15 residues. Germline V gene sequence: CDR1 SNHLY, CDR2 FYNNEI. CDR3 bases: TGTGCCAGCAGCCCAACCTCGGGGGGGCTGTACATTCAGTACTTC. It specifies CASSPTSGGLYIQYF.

The CDR3 reads CASNRLGGTDTQYF. In DNA form, the CDR3 reads TGTGCCAGCAATCGACTCGGGGGTACAGATACGCAGTATTTT. This sequence joins TRBV2 and TRBJ2-3; tentatively, D is TRBD2 (6 bases). The CDR3 contains 14 residues. Trimming shortened V by 7 bases and J by 3 bases, and 14 bases separated the two germline ends. Germline lookup yields CDR1 SNHLY and CDR2 FYNNEI.

This clonotype was found a few times. J is TRBJ2-1 and V is TRBV27; 10 nucleotides line up with TRBD2. The ends lost 3 bases at V and 3 bases at J; junction bases unmatched: 17. This CDR3 has 20 amino acids. The V gene's germline CDR1 is MNHEY and CDR2 SMNVEV (reference sequence). The DNA for the CDR3 is TGTGCCAGCAGTTTCCTTCGGGGCAGCGGGGGGGCCAAGGGCTACAATGAGCAGTTCTTC. Protein: CASSFLRGSGGAKGYNEQFF.

A remark on this clonotype: Relative to the germline gene, one junction end is altered; a read error may explain this. The rearrangement links TRBV28 to TRBJ2-3; the D is unclear. The germline V gene encodes CDR1 MDHEN and CDR2 SYDVKM. This CDR3 spans 15 amino acids. The CDR3 reads CASSLGSPAADTRYF. The CDR3 bases are TGTGCCAGCAGTTTAGGGTCCCCCGCCGCAGATACGCGGTATTTT.

The chain couples TRBV20-1 to TRBJ2-5, with TRBD1 matching 8 bases. Germline trimming cut 6 bases from V and 4 bases from J; bases unmatched to any gene: 7. Germline V gene lookup returns CDR1 DFQATT and CDR2 SNEGSKA (reference sequence). The CDR3 is 13 residues long. CDR3 amino acids: CSAPGQGRETQYF. The CDR3 coding sequence is TGCAGTGCCCCAGGACAGGGTAGAGAGACCCAGTACTTC.

This clonotype came up a few times. A much more abundant neighbour one base away suggests this may be a read error. The CDR3 reads CASSGVLAGEQFF. The CDR3 region has the DNA TGTGCCAGCAGTGGCGTTCTAGCGGGGGAGCAGTTCTTC. This chain joins TRBV2 and TRBJ2-1, with TRBD2 matching over 9 bases. J was trimmed by 10 bases and V by 4 bases; bases with no gene match: 5. The CDR3 spans 13 residues. Germline lookup yields CDR1 SNHLY and CDR2 FYNNEI. Using reference TRBV2 and TRBJ2-1 for the parts outside the CDR3, the full variable domain is EPEVTQTPSHQVTQMGQEVILRCVPISNHLYFYWYRQILGQKVEFLVSFYNNEISEKSEIFDDQFSVERPDGSNFTLKIRSTKLEDSAMYFCASSGVLAGEQFFGPGTRLTVL.

This clonotype occurred once. V gene TRBV20-1 combines with J gene TRBJ2-3; 7 bases align to TRBD2. With 5 bases clipped from V and 3 bases from J, the junction kept 11 bases outside the gene matches. CDR1 is DFQATT and CDR2 is SNEGSKA in the germline V gene (reference sequence). CDR3 size: 15 residues. In nucleotides, the CDR3 is TGCAGTGCTGGCCCCGGCGGGGGTGGAACAGATACGCAGTATTTT. This sequence encodes CSAGPGGGGTDTQYF.

The gene calls are TRBV29-1 and TRBJ2-1; TRBD2 aligns across 7 bases. Germline-derived CDR1 and CDR2 are SQVTM and ANQGSEA. The CDR3 has 14 amino acids. The V segment lost 6 bases and the J segment 12 bases; nucleotides outside the gene matches: 17. The CDR3 loop is CSVVGGWPWEGQFF. As DNA, the CDR3 is TGCAGCGTCGTGGGAGGGTGGCCCTGGGAGGGGCAGTTCTTC.

The V gene is TRBV11-3, the J gene TRBJ2-1; no reliable D call. V was cut by 7 bases and J by 1 base, with 11 bases left in between. The CDR3 totals 14 residues. The V gene's germline CDR1 is SGHNT and CDR2 YENEEA. CDR3: CASTLHASYNEQFF. Here the CDR3 DNA reads TGTGCCAGCACCCTGCACGCATCCTACAATGAGCAGTTCTTC.

The CDR3 bases are TGTGCCAGCAGTTACTCAGGGGTCCGTGGCTACACCTTC. Translation: CASSYSGVRGYTF. The rearrangement uses TRBV6-5 and TRBJ1-2; D is perhaps TRBD1 (5 bases). V lost 0 bases and J lost 7, with 9 bases in between. This CDR3 is 13 amino acids long. Germline V lookup: CDR1 MNHEY, CDR2 SVGAGI.

In its sample, this clonotype was seen once. The V gene is TRBV5-1, the J gene TRBJ1-1; possibly TRBD1 for D (5 bases). The CDR3 sequence is 15 residues long. Between the trimmed V and J ends, which lost 3 bases and 4 bases, there was a span of 16 bases. The V gene's germline CDR1 is SGHRS and CDR2 YFSETQ. The DNA for the CDR3 is TGCGCCAGCAGCTCTAGCAGGGCTCTGGGCACTGAAGCTTTCTTT. Its protein is CASSSSRALGTEAFF.

The chain combines TRBV5-6 with TRBJ2-1, with TRBD1 as a possible D gene (6 bases). CDR1 and CDR2 from the germline V gene are SGHDT and YYEEEE. The CDR3 has 16 amino acids. Trimming took off 2 bases at V and 3 bases at J, with 15 bases between the two ends. The CDR3 region is CASSFPGVTGYNEQFF. The CDR3 coding sequence is TGTGCCAGCAGCTTTCCAGGGGTCACAGGCTACAATGAGCAGTTCTTC.

J is TRBJ1-2 and V is TRBV10-3, with unresolved D. CDR3 length: 12 residues. V dropped 8 bases and J dropped 9 bases, with 16 bases sitting between them. Germline CDR1 and CDR2: ENHRY and SYGVKD. The DNA for the CDR3 is TGTGCCATCGCTGGTTGGGATGGTAGCTACACCTTC. Protein sequence: CAIAGWDGSYTF.

In the case of this clonotype: At one boundary the junction diverges from the germline segment, which might be a read error. The V call is TRBV7-3, the J call TRBJ1-1; unclear D gene. This CDR3 is 13 amino acids long. Per germline, CDR1 SGHTA and CDR2 FQGTGA. CDR3 coding DNA: TGTGCCGGCAGCCAACAACAGAACACTGAAGCTTTCTTT. Protein: CAGSQQQNTEAFF.

J is TRBJ1-5 and V is TRBV30; TRBD1 is a possible D gene (6 bases). V lost 3 bases and J 5 bases, leaving 20 bases between the germline ends. The germline V gene has CDR1 GTSNPN and CDR2 SVGIG (reference sequence). The CDR3 extends over 16 amino acids. The CDR3 DNA is TGTGCCTGGAGGCGACGGGGGGGCGCGGTTGATCAGCCCCAGCATTTT. Its translation is CAWRRRGGAVDQPQHF.

The chain recombines TRBV4-2 with TRBJ2-7; 9 bases line up with TRBD2. The CDR3 extends over 16 amino acids. Germline CDR1 and CDR2: LGHNA and YNFKEQ. The J segment lost 3 bases and the V segment lost 4 bases, leaving 10 bases of the junction unmatched. CDR3 nucleotides: TGTGCCAGCAGCCGGTCGGGACTAGCTGACTACTACGAGCAGTACTTC. Amino acids: CASSRSGLADYYEQYF.

About this clonotype: At one end, the junction sequence differs from germline, possibly due to a read error. The chain joins TRBV4-3 to TRBJ1-4, with 8 bases fitting TRBD1. Germline loops: CDR1 LGHNA, CDR2 YSLEER. The CDR3 is 13 residues long. The CDR3 region is CASSQEVGTGLFF. For the CDR3, the DNA is TGCGCCAGCAGTCAAGAAGTTGGGACAGGACTGTTTTTT.

This clonotype was detected only a few times. CDR3 nucleotide sequence: TGTGCCAGCAGCCTATTCGCTAGCTGCGAGCAGTACTTC. Its translation is CASSLFASCEQYF. This rearrangement joins TRBV21-1 to TRBJ2-7; the table's TRBD2 call for D was not verified on the DNA. TRBV21-1 is given as a pseudogene. This CDR3 spans 13 amino acids.

This clonotype has just a few counts. The V and J genes are TRBV20-1 and TRBJ2-7; D is undetermined. Trimming stripped 3 bases from V and 0 bases from J, with 6 bases between. This CDR3 region has 12 residues. Per the germline V gene, CDR1 is DFQATT and CDR2 is SNEGSKA (reference sequence). CDR3 nucleotides: TGCAGTGCTAGTCAGGCCTCCTACGAGCAGTACTTC. It translates to CSASQASYEQYF.

This chain links TRBV29-1 with TRBJ1-1; 7 nucleotides line up with TRBD1. The junction had 8 bases not matched to a gene; V was cut back by 5 bases and J by 2 bases. The germline V gene encodes CDR1 SQVTM and CDR2 ANQGSEA. The CDR3 loop spans 14 amino acids. The CDR3, as DNA: TGCAGCGTTCGTCAGGGGGGAAGAAACACTGAAGCTTTCTTT. The encoded protein is CSVRQGGRNTEAFF.

The V call is TRBV9, the J call TRBJ1-1; a weak D match, TRBD1 (6 bases). V gave up 4 bases and J gave up 7 bases, with 17 bases separating them. The CDR3 spans 14 residues. Germline lookup yields CDR1 SGDLS and CDR2 YYNGEE. Written as DNA, the CDR3 is TGTGCCAGCAGCCCCTGGGGGGGGCAGAATGAAGCTTTCTTT. This translates into CASSPWGGQNEAFF.

The chain recombines TRBV29-1 with TRBJ2-2; D perhaps matches TRBD2 (6 bases). The V gene lost 2 bases and the J gene lost 0 bases, with 10 bases spanning the gap. Per the germline V gene, CDR1 is SQVTM and CDR2 is ANQGSEA. The CDR3 consists of 15 residues. The CDR3 here is CSVESAGTNTGELFF. The CDR3 DNA follows: TGCAGCGTTGAATCGGCGGGGACGAACACCGGGGAGCTGTTTTTT.

This clonotype was detected only a few times. This could be a read error, since a much larger clone is one nucleotide away. The J gene is TRBJ2-4, the V gene TRBV6-5, with TRBD1 matching 7 bases. V trimming: 4 bases; J trimming: 15 bases; junction bases outside the gene matches: 12. CDR1 MNHEY and CDR2 SVGAGI come from the germline V gene. CDR3 length equals 13 residues. The CDR3 DNA sequence: TGTGCCAGCAGTTCCGGGACAGTCTACGAGCGGTACTTC. Amino acids: CASSSGTVYERYF.